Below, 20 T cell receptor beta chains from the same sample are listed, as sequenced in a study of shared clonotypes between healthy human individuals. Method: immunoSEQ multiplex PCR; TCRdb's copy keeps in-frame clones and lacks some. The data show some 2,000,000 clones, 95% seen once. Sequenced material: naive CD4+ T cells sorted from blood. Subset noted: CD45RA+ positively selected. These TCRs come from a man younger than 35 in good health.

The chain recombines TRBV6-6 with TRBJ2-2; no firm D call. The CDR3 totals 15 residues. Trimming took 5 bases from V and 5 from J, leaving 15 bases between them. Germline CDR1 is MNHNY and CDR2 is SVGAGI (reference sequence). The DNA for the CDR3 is TGTGCCAGCAGTCCTAGGGCGGAAGGGACCGGGGAGCTGTTTTTT. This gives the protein CASSPRAEGTGELFF.

CDR3 bases: TGTGCCAGCAGTTTAAATGCAGGGGACCGCCCTGGAAACACCATATATTTT. It translates to CASSLNAGDRPGNTIYF. The V and J genes are TRBV27 and TRBJ1-3; the D gene is possibly TRBD1 (6 bases). The germline gives CDR1 MNHEY, CDR2 SMNVEV (reference sequence). Trimming shortened V by 2 bases and J by 2 bases, and 16 bases separated the two germline ends. There are 17 residues in the CDR3.

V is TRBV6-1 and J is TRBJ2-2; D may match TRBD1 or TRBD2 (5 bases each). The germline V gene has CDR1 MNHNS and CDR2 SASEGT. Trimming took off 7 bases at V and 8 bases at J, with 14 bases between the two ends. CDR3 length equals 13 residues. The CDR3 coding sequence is TGTGCCAGCATGCCGGGGCGGTGGGGGGAGCTGTTTTTT. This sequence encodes CASMPGRWGELFF.

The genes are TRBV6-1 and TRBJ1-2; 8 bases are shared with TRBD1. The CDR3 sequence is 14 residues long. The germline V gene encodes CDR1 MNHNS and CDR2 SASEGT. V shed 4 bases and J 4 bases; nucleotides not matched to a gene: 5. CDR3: CASSGGQVGYGYTF. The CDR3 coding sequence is TGTGCCAGCAGTGGGGGACAGGTGGGCTATGGCTACACCTTC.

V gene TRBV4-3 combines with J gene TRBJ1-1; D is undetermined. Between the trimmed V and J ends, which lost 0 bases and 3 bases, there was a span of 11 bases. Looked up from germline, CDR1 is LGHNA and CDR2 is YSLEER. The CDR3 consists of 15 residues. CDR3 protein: CASSQDGLRDTEAFF. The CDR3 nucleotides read TGCGCCAGCAGCCAAGATGGGCTGAGGGACACTGAAGCTTTCTTT.

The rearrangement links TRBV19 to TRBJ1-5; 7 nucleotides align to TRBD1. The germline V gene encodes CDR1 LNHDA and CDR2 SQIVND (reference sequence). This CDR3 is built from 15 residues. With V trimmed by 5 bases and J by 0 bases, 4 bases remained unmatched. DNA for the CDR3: TGTGCCAGTAGTCAGGGGGGCTATAGCAATCAGCCCCAGCATTTT. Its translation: CASSQGGYSNQPQHF.

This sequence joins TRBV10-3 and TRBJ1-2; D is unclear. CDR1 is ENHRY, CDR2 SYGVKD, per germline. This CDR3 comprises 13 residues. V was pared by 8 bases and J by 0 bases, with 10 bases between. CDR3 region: CAIGGDPNYGYTF. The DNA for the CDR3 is TGTGCCATCGGTGGAGATCCTAACTATGGCTACACCTTC.

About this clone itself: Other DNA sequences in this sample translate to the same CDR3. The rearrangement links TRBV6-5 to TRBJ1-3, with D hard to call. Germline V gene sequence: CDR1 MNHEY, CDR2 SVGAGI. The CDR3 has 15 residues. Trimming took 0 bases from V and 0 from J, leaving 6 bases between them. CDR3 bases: TGTGCCAGCAGTTACTCGACTGTCTCTGGAAACACCATATATTTT. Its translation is CASSYSTVSGNTIYF.

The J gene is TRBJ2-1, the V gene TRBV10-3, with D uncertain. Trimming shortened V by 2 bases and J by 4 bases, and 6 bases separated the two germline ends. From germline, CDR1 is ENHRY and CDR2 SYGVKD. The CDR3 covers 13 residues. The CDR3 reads CAISEALYNEQFF. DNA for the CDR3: TGTGCCATCAGTGAGGCGTTGTACAATGAGCAGTTCTTC.

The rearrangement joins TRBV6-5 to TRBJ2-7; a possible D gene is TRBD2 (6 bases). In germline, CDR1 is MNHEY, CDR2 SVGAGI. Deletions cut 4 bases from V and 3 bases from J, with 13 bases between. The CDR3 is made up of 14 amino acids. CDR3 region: CASSSWGEDYEQYF. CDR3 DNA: TGTGCCAGCAGTTCGTGGGGGGAGGACTACGAGCAGTACTTC.

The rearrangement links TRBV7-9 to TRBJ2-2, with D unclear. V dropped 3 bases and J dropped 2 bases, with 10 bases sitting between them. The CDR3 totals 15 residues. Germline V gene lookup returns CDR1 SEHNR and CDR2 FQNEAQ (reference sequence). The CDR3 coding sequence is TGTGCCAGCAGCTTCGGTCAGGTTAACACCGGGGAGCTGTTTTTT. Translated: CASSFGQVNTGELFF.

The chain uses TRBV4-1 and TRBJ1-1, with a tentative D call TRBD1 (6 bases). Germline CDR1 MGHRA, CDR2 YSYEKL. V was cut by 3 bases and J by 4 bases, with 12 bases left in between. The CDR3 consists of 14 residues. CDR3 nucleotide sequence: TGCGCCAGCAGCCAGATCCAGGGGCTCACTGAAGCTTTCTTT. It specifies CASSQIQGLTEAFF.

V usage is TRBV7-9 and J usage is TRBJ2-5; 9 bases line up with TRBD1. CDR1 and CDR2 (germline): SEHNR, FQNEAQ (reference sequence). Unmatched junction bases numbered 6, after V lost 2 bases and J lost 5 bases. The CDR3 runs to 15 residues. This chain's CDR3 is CASSLPGTGSETQYF. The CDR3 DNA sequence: TGTGCCAGCAGCTTACCCGGGACAGGGTCCGAGACCCAGTACTTC.

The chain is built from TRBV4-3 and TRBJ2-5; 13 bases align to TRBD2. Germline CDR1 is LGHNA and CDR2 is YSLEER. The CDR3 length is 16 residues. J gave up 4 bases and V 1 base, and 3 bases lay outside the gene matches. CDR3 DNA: TGCGCCAGCAGCCAAGGGACTAGCGGGAGTTCAGAGACCCAGTACTTC. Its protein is CASSQGTSGSSETQYF.

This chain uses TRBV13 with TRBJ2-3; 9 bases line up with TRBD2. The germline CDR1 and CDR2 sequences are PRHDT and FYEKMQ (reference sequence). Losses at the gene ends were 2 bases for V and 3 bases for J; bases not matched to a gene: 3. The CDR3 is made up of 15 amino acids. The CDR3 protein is CASSLSLAGTDTQYF. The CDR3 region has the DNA TGTGCCAGCAGCTTATCTCTAGCGGGGACAGATACGCAGTATTTT.

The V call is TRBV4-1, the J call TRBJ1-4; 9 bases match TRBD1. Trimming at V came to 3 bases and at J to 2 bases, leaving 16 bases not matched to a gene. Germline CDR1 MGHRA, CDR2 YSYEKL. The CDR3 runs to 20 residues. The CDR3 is CASSHASGQGRKVTNEKLFF. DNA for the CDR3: TGCGCCAGCAGCCATGCCTCCGGACAGGGGCGGAAAGTGACTAATGAAAAACTGTTTTTT.

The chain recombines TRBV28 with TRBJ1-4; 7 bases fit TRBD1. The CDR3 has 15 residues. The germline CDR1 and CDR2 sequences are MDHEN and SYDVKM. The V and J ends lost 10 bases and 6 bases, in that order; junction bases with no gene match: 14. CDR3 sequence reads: CAIRDSAALDEKLFF. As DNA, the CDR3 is TGTGCCATCCGGGACAGTGCGGCTCTCGATGAAAAACTGTTTTTT.

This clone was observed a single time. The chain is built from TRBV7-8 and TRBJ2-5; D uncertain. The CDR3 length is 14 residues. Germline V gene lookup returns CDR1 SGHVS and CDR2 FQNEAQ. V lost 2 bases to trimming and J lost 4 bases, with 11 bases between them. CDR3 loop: CASSLNPGLETQYF. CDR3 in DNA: TGTGCCAGCAGCTTAAATCCGGGTTTAGAGACCCAGTACTTC.

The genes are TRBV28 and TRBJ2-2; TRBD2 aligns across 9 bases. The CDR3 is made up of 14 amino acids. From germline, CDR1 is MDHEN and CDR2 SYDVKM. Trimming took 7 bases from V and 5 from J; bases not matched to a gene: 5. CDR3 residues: CASTGLAVTGELFF. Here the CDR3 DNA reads TGTGCCAGCACGGGACTAGCAGTTACCGGGGAGCTGTTTTTT.

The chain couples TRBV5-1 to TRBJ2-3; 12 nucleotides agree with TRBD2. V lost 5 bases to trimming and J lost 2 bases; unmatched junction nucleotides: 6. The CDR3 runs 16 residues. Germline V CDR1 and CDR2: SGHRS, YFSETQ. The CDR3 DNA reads TGCGCCAGCAGGTTGACTAGCGGGAGATACACAGATACGCAGTATTTT. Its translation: CASRLTSGRYTDTQYF.